The rows below give T cell receptor beta chains drawn from one sample of a study of blood T cell repertoires in COVID-19. The data were produced by immunoSEQ multiplex PCR, yet TCRdb's version contains in-frame clones alone and is incomplete. The table lists about 33,000 clones, just over 85% of them singletons. The source material was peripheral blood. The receptors here all came from a human donor in a cohort sampled during active COVID-19. Both conserved end residues are part of each CDR3. A D gene is named only where the DNA matches it firmly. The listing skips clone size in some rows; elsewhere it reads once, few, many or a size class.

>NA|TRBJ2-1|NA|TRBV5-6
CASSLERDNEQFF
TGTGCCAGCAGCTTAGAACGGGACAATGAGCAGTTCTTC
>NA|TRBJ2-7|NA|TRBV11-2
CASRWAPGSSYEQYF
TGTGCCAGCAGATGGGCCCCAGGAAGCTCCTACGAGCAGTACTTC
>NA|TRBJ1-1|NA|TRBV6-5
CASSPDNGNTEAFF
TGTGCCAGCAGTCCGGACAATGGAAACACTGAAGCTTTCTTT
>NA|TRBJ2-6|NA|TRBV5-6
CASSLGSARRANVLTF
TGTGCCAGCAGCTTGGGGAGCGCTCGGAGGGCCAACGTCCTGACTTTC
>NA|TRBJ2-6|NA|TRBV6-5
CASSYDNSGANVLTF
TGTGCCAGCAGTTACGACAACTCAGGGGCCAACGTCCTGACTTTC
>TRBD1|TRBJ2-1|NA|TRBV12-5
CASGFLPEGTGSNEQFF
TGTGCTAGTGGTTTCCTACCCGAGGGGACAGGGTCCAATGAGCAGTTCTTC
>NA|TRBJ2-7|NA|TRBV7-2
CASSLPFRGATYEQYF
TGTGCCAGCAGCCTCCCGTTTCGGGGAGCCACCTACGAGCAGTACTTC
>NA|TRBJ2-1|NA|TRBV5-6
CASSLAPSSYNEQFF
TGTGCCAGCAGCTTGGCCCCGAGCTCCTACAATGAGCAGTTCTTC
>NA|TRBJ2-2|NA|TRBV2
CASSGQTINTGELFF
TGTGCCAGCAGTGGACAGACGATTAACACCGGGGAGCTGTTTTTT
>TRBD1|TRBJ1-5|NA|TRBV5-1
CASIVVQGANSNQPQHF
TGCGCCAGCATAGTAGTTCAGGGGGCAAATAGCAATCAGCCCCAGCATTTT
>NA|TRBJ1-6|NA|TRBV23-1
CASSPDRRSSYNSPLHF
TGCGCCAGCAGCCCTGACCGGCGGAGCTCCTATAATTCACCCCTCCACTTT
>TRBD2|TRBJ2-7|NA|TRBV11-2
CASSSLAGGTYEQYF
TGTGCCAGCAGCTCGCTCGCGGGAGGCACCTACGAGCAGTACTTC
>NA|TRBJ1-5|NA|TRBV29-1
CSPYRGIHQPQHF
TGCAGCCCCTACCGGGGGATCCATCAGCCCCAGCATTTT
>NA|TRBJ2-1|few|TRBV6-2/TRBV6-3
CASSYLAYEQFF
TGTGCCAGCAGTTACCTAGCCTATGAGCAGTTCTTC
>TRBD1|TRBJ1-1|NA|TRBV27
CASSPGTARANTEAFF
TGTGCCAGCAGTCCAGGGACAGCAAGGGCTAACACTGAAGCTTTCTTT
>NA|TRBJ2-7|once|TRBV18
CASSPRQRSYEQYF
TGTGCCAGCTCACCGAGACAGCGCTCCTACGAGCAGTACTTC
>NA|TRBJ1-4|NA|TRBV29-1
CSAGLGQNEKLFF
TGCAGCGCGGGTTTAGGACAGAATGAAAAACTGTTTTTT
>TRBD1|TRBJ1-5|NA|TRBV27
CASSLLGDRNQPQHF
TGTGCCAGCAGTTTATTGGGGGACAGGAATCAGCCCCAGCATTTT
>NA|TRBJ1-2|few|TRBV30
CAWSVFDKVGYGYTF
TGTGCCTGGAGTGTATTCGACAAAGTCGGATATGGCTACACCTTC
>NA|TRBJ2-7|once|TRBV6-2/TRBV6-3
CASSYSSRYEQYF
TGTGCCAGCAGTTACTCGAGCCGCTACGAGCAGTACTTC
>NA|TRBJ2-3|few|TRBV28
CASRGTYSTDTQYF
TGTGCCAGCAGGGGGACATATAGCACAGATACGCAGTATTTT
>TRBD1|TRBJ2-7|NA|TRBV6-5
CASSRIRDSPYEQYF
TGTGCCAGCAGCCGAATCCGGGACAGCCCCTACGAGCAGTACTTC
>NA|TRBJ2-7|NA|TRBV29-1
CSVEDWAGREYEQYF
TGCAGCGTTGAAGATTGGGCGGGCAGAGAGTACGAGCAGTACTTC